This T cell receptor beta chain stems from a study of blood T cells in healthy people across ages (dated by TCRdb to 2013 to 2016). Study-level background: Template switching captured roughly one uniquely barcoded TCR beta cDNA molecule per two T cells in model experiments. Age-related changes in TCR beta repertoire diversity were measured in the study by deep sequencing normalized with unique cDNA molecular identifiers. Donors were grouped into four age groups: young (average 16 years), middle-aged (roughly 37), aged (about 60) and long-lived (just over 80). To avoid experimental bias, donors of different ages were randomly spread across the sequencing lanes. The study analyzed two additional independent replicas of 1 million unique cDNA reads from the same blood draw for two donors, one aged 18 to 29 and one aged 80 or older.

This clonotype was seen more than once but under ten times. Its antigen remains undetermined. Base qualities are not recorded, but no much larger clone differs from it by a single base. The CDR1 and CDR2 encoded by the germline V gene are MNHEY and SVGEGT. Its CDR3 holds 15 amino acids, cysteine through phenylalanine. This entry keeps only the CDR3 DNA: 45 bases, framed from base 1. Ends trimmed: V by 5 bases, J by 7 bases; bases unmatched to a gene: 11. The receptor library was made with 5' RACE. TCRdb names Illumina HiSeq 2500 as the instrument used. A second PCR of about 6 to 11 cycles was performed with a sample-barcoded 5' primer and a J-beta primer mix. Each TCR beta cDNA molecule received a unique molecular identifier from a template-switch 5' adaptor carrying 12 random nucleotides. Each sample yielded at least 3 million CDR3-containing paired-end reads. The Mint cDNA synthesis kit, primed by a TRBC-specific oligonucleotide, was used to synthesize first-strand cDNA from all RNA. All cDNA was treated with uracil-DNA glycosylase and then went through a first 18-cycle PCR with the universal primers M1SS and BC2_uni_R. As for how the authors treated the data: For normalization, 1 million high-quality reads, each with a distinct molecular identifier, were randomly selected from each sample. Instead of being binned into consensus sequences, reads that shared molecular identifiers were thrown out. MiTCR, set to a Q25 quality threshold and the strictest error-elimination algorithm, was used for CDR3 identification, clonotype clustering and error correction. A nonparametric unseen species model with Euler transformation was used to estimate a lower bound on total TCR beta diversity. Through fastp at Q25 and MiXCR, TCRdb rebuilt clones from the public reads, retaining in-frame beta chains. CDR3 protein sequences are deduplicated, and each keeps its most common genes and DNA. The V and J calls were determined by TCRdb, not by the authors. In all, the sample holds about 1.1 million distinct CDR3 sequences, and roughly two fifths of those were seen once. Around 13% of the sample is taken by the ten largest.

The approximately 40 donors, aged about 6 to 100 years, were systemically healthy Caucasian individuals from Russia. Around 10 milliliters of peripheral blood were collected from each donor into EDTA-treated Vacutainer tubes. Ficoll-Paque density-gradient centrifugation was used to isolate PBMCs, with at least 6.5 million per sample. Total RNA was extracted from PBMCs with Trizol reagent, with at least 5.5 micrograms obtained per sample. For every donor, flow cytometry on a PBMC aliquot measured the percentage of naive CD45RAhigh/CD27high T cells. Overall study outcomes, separate from this receptor: Conclusive comparison of naive and antigen-experienced compartments was prevented by the profiling of bulk unsorted PBMCs. Observed TCR beta diversity per million T cells fell roughly linearly with age, and a significant reduction was already apparent by age roughly 41. There was a strong correlation between observed TCR beta diversity and the percentage of naive T cells measured by flow cytometry. Estimates of total diversity based on one million sequenced T cells were regarded as lower bounds and as underestimates. Compared with the aged group, the long-lived group had more naive CD4+ T cells, fewer expanded clones and increased TCR diversity, suggesting age selection. Because donor CMV infection status was unknown, age-related changes in expanded clonotypes were potentially confounded.

The V and J segments used are TRBV6-2 or TRBV6-3 and TRBJ2-1; TRBD1 lines up with 7 middle nucleotides. The sequence came from a man aged 18 to 30 in good health. The sequencing sample was made of blood. This receptor carries the CDR3 CASSRRTGTRNEQFF. The bases are TGTGCCAGCAGTCGGAGGACAGGTACGAGAAATGAGCAGTTCTTC.